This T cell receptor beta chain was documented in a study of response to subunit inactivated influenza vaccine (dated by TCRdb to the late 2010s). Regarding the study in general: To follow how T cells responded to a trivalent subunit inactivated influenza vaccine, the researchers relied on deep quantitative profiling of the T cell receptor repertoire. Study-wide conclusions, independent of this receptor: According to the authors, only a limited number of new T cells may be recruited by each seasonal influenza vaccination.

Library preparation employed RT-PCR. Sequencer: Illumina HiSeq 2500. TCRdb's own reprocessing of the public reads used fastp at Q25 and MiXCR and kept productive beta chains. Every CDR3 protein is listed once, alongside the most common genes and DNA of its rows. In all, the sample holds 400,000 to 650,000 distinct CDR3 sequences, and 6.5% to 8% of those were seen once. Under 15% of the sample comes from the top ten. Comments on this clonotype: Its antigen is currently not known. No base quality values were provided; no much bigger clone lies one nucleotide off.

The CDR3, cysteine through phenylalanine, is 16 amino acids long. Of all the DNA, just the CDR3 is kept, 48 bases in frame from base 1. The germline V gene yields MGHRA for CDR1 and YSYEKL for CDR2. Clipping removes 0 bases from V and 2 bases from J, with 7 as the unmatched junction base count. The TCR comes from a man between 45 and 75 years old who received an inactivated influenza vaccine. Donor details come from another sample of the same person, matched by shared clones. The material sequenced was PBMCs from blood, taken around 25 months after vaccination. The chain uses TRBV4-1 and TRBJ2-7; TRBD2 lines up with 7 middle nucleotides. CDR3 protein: CASSQDSTSLAYEQYF. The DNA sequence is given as TGCGCCAGCAGCCAAGATTCGACTAGCCTCGCCTACGAGCAGTACTTC.